Shown below are 21 T cell receptor beta chains from a single sample sequenced in a study of glioma-infiltrating T cells. Amplification of TCR alpha and beta CDR3 regions from RNA used iRepertoire nested multiplex PCR. One entry per CDR3 protein results from TCRdb running MiXCR on the multiplex PCR reads. The sample has approximately 190,000 distinct CDR3 sequences, more than 30% seen once; the top ten hold 20% to 25%. The sample taken for sequencing was glioma tissue, nonneoplastic brain tissue, or PBMCs (not recorded which). The receptor set was obtained from a human donor with low-grade glioma or glioblastoma, undergoing nonglioma brain surgery, or in good health (not recorded which).

This clonotype showed up many times. The chain joins TRBV2 to TRBJ2-1; no clear D. CDR1 is SNHLY, CDR2 FYNNEI, per germline. The CDR3 is made up of 15 amino acids. The germline V and J ends were trimmed by 6 bases and 7 bases, with 19 bases remaining between them. CDR3 amino acids: CASSGRRGNRNEQFF. The CDR3 region has the DNA TGTGCCAGCAGCGGCCGTCGTGGTAATAGGAATGAGCAGTTCTTC. The full variable domain, completed using reference TRBV2 and TRBJ2-1, is EPEVTQTPSHQVTQMGQEVILRCVPISNHLYFYWYRQILGQKVEFLVSFYNNEISEKSEIFDDQFSVERPDGSNFTLKIRSTKLEDSAMYFCASSGRRGNRNEQFFGPGTRLTVL.

This clonotype was counted many times. The DNA of the CDR3 is TGTGCCAGCAGCGACGGTAACCAAGAGACCCAGTACTTC. This encodes CASSDGNQETQYF. The chain combines TRBV7-9 with TRBJ2-5; D unresolved. The length of the CDR3 is 13 residues. CDR1 is SEHNR and CDR2 is FQNEAQ in the germline V gene (reference sequence). The V end was cut by 5 bases, the J end by 0 bases, with 7 bases between.

This clonotype came up a few times. The V and J genes are TRBV29-1 and TRBJ2-1, with 7 bases identical to TRBD1. CDR1 is SQVTM, CDR2 ANQGSEA, per germline. The CDR3 is made up of 17 amino acids. V lost 2 bases to trimming and J lost 2 bases; unmatched junction nucleotides: 12. The CDR3 DNA reads as TGCAGCGTTGAAACCCCACAGGGGCGGACAACCTACAATGAGCAGTTCTTC. This sequence encodes CSVETPQGRTTYNEQFF.

The table lists this clonotype with many counts. V is TRBV19 and J is TRBJ2-5; 12 positions match TRBD1. Germline CDR1 is LNHDA and CDR2 is SQIVND (reference sequence). The CDR3 totals 14 residues. Unmatched junction bases numbered 3, after V lost 5 bases and J lost 5 bases. In nucleotides, the CDR3 is TGTGCCAGTAGTTGGGACAGGGGGCAGGAGACCCAGTACTTC. This codes for CASSWDRGQETQYF.

This clonotype was seen many times. This chain connects TRBV7-3 to TRBJ2-3; D uncertain. Trimming shortened V by 3 bases and J by 4 bases, and 11 bases separated the two germline ends. This CDR3 has 14 amino acids. CDR1 is SGHTA and CDR2 is FQGTGA in the germline V gene. The CDR3 DNA follows: TGTGCCAGCAGCTTCGGACCACACCCAGATACGCAGTATTTT. This sequence encodes CASSFGPHPDTQYF.

Only a few counts were recorded for this clonotype. The chain recombines TRBV19 with TRBJ1-6; D not certain. Deletions cut 6 bases from V and 0 bases from J, with 9 bases between. This CDR3 contains 15 residues. Germline CDR1 and CDR2: LNHDA and SQIVND (reference sequence). CDR3 DNA: TGTGCCAGTAGCGGCGGGAGCTCCTATAATTCACCCCTCCACTTT. Protein: CASSGGSSYNSPLHF.

This clonotype was observed many times. This chain joins TRBV3-1 and TRBJ1-6; D is uncertain. Germline loops: CDR1 LGHDT, CDR2 YNNKEL (reference sequence). Trimming removed 1 base at V and 5 bases at J, with 9 bases between. This CDR3 contains 15 residues. CDR3 in DNA: TGTGCCAGCAGCCAAGGGAGGACCGATAATTCACCCCTCCACTTT. It specifies CASSQGRTDNSPLHF. Combining the CDR3 with reference TRBV3-1 and TRBJ1-6 gives the whole variable domain DTAVSQTPKYLVTQMGNDKSIKCEQNLGHDTMYWYKQDSKKFLKIMFSYNNKELIINETVPNRFSPKSPDKAHLNLHINSLELGDSAVYFCASSQGRTDNSPLHFGNGTRLTVT.

This clonotype was found a few times. A clone one base away is much larger, so this may be a read error. This rearrangement joins TRBV4-1 to TRBJ2-3, with D possibly called TRBD1 or TRBD2 (6 bases each). Germline V gene data show CDR1 as MGHRA and CDR2 as YSYEKL. The CDR3 has 15 amino acids. The CDR3 DNA sequence: TGCGACAGCAGCCAGGGGAGCGGGAGCACAGATACGCAGTATTTT. It codes for CDSSQGSGSTDTQYF.

This clonotype was seen many times. The genes are TRBV15 and TRBJ2-3, with TRBD2 identical over 8 bases. V lost 4 bases, J lost 6 bases, and 18 bases stayed unmatched. The CDR3 loop spans 18 amino acids. Germline V gives CDR1 LNHNV, CDR2 YYDKDF (reference sequence). CDR3 DNA: TGTGCCACCAGCACCTTAGCGGGATTAACGCCCACACTGGATACGCAGTATTTT. It translates to CATSTLAGLTPTLDTQYF.

This clonotype occurred many times. J is TRBJ2-7 and V is TRBV24-1, with D perhaps TRBD2 (6 bases). This CDR3 has 14 residues. Germline CDR1 and CDR2: KGHDR and SFDVKD. V lost 10 bases to trimming and J lost 0 bases, with 15 bases between them. In nucleotides, the CDR3 is TGTGCCACTTCCCTTGGTAGCGGCTCCTACGAGCAGTACTTC. This encodes CATSLGSGSYEQYF.

This clonotype was found many times. J is TRBJ1-5 and V is TRBV6-1, with 8 bases fitting TRBD1. This CDR3 spans 17 amino acids. Germline CDR1 MNHNS, CDR2 SASEGT. Germline trimming cut 5 bases from V and 4 bases from J; bases unmatched to any gene: 13. CDR3 protein: CASSSPWGDRSNQPQHF. In nucleotides, the CDR3 is TGTGCCAGCAGTTCCCCCTGGGGGGACAGGAGTAATCAGCCCCAGCATTTT.

The chain combines TRBV4-2 with TRBJ2-7; D perhaps matches TRBD2 (5 bases). V was cut by 0 bases and J by 1 base, with 13 bases left in between. Germline V gives CDR1 LGHNA, CDR2 YNFKEQ. The CDR3 contains 16 residues. DNA of the CDR3: TGTGCCAGCAGCCAAGATTCCCTAGCTGGGTCCTACGAGCAGTACTTC. It is translated as CASSQDSLAGSYEQYF.

This clonotype appeared a few times. The V call is TRBV5-1, the J call TRBJ2-3, with unresolved D. The CDR3 is 15 amino acids. Looked up from germline, CDR1 is SGHRS and CDR2 is YFSETQ. V dropped 0 bases and J dropped 3 bases, with 11 bases sitting between them. CDR3 sequence reads: CASSLEQGGTDTQYF. In DNA, the CDR3 is TGCGCCAGCAGCTTGGAACAAGGTGGTACAGATACGCAGTATTTT. The full variable domain, rest sourced from reference TRBV5-1 and TRBJ2-3, is KAGVTQTPRYLIKTRGQQVTLSCSPISGHRSVSWYQQTPGQGLQFLFEYFSETQRNKGNFPGRFSGRQFSNSRSEMNVSTLELGDSALYLCASSLEQGGTDTQYFGPGTRLTVL.

This clonotype was counted at least ten times. The genes are TRBV6-1 and TRBJ2-1; 9 nucleotides line up with TRBD1. Losses at the gene ends were 2 bases for V and 7 bases for J; bases not matched to a gene: 9. Germline lookup yields CDR1 MNHNS and CDR2 SASEGT. This CDR3 comprises 16 residues. CDR3 sequence (DNA): TGTGCCAGCAGTGAATGGTTCAGGACAGGGGTGAATGAGCAGTTCTTC. This encodes CASSEWFRTGVNEQFF.

This clonotype was seen ten or more times. V is TRBV7-2 and J is TRBJ2-7, with D tentatively TRBD1 (5 bases). The V end lost 1 base, the J end lost 2 bases, and 9 bases lay between the germline ends. This CDR3 spans 14 amino acids. Germline values: CDR1 SGHTA, CDR2 FQGNSA. This chain's CDR3 is CASSLEVRAYEQYF. The CDR3 nucleotides are TGTGCCAGCAGCTTAGAAGTCAGGGCCTACGAGCAGTACTTC.

This clonotype has a count of ten or more. This rearrangement joins TRBV29-1 to TRBJ2-1, with D tentatively TRBD2 (6 bases). Germline V gene data show CDR1 as SQVTM and CDR2 as ANQGSEA. V was pared by 7 bases and J by 7 bases, with 14 bases between. The CDR3 sequence is 12 residues long. The CDR3 bases are TGCAGCGCCCGCTCGGAGGGAAATGAGCAGTTCTTC. Translation gives CSARSEGNEQFF.

This clonotype was seen repeatedly, ten times or more. The chain employs TRBV24-1 and TRBJ1-1; D unclear. The germline V gene encodes CDR1 KGHDR and CDR2 SFDVKD. V lost 2 bases and J lost 7, with 10 bases in between. The CDR3 is made up of 13 amino acids. The CDR3 coding sequence is TGTGCCACCAGTGATTGGGAGGGCTATGAAGCTTTCTTT. This sequence encodes CATSDWEGYEAFF.

Points on this clonotype: A read error is possible here, since a much larger clone lies one base away. The J gene is TRBJ1-2, the V gene TRBV19, with no clear D. The germline gives CDR1 LNHDA, CDR2 SQIVND (reference sequence). This CDR3 has 12 amino acids. CDR3 coding DNA: TGTGCCAGTAGGAAGGAGAACTATGGCTACAACTTC. It yields the protein CASRKENYGYNF.

Many counts were recorded for this clonotype. This chain joins TRBV6-2 or TRBV6-3 and TRBJ2-1; TRBD1 aligns across 8 bases. This CDR3 has 17 amino acids. The J segment lost 0 bases and the V segment lost 2 bases, leaving 6 bases of the junction unmatched. The germline CDR1 and CDR2 sequences are MNHEY and SVGEGT. CDR3 nucleotide sequence: TGTGCCAGCAGTTACCCCTGGGACAGGAGCTCCTACAATGAGCAGTTCTTC. It specifies CASSYPWDRSSYNEQFF.

This clonotype was seen at least ten times. The rearrangement joins TRBV7-2 to TRBJ1-2; unclear D gene. Germline-derived CDR1 and CDR2 are SGHTA and FQGNSA. V was shortened by 4 bases and J by 8 bases, with 17 bases between the two germline ends. This CDR3 is 14 amino acids long. CDR3 coding DNA: TGTGCCAGCAGCTCGCACGCCCGGGAGTTAGGCTACACCTTC. Translating gives CASSSHARELGYTF.

The chain has TRBV28 and TRBJ2-7; D remains unclear. V lost 2 bases to trimming and J lost 0 bases, with 14 bases between them. Germline CDR1 MDHEN, CDR2 SYDVKM. The CDR3 consists of 16 residues. The CDR3 bases are TGTGCCAGCAGTTTACCCCTATCGGTGGGCTCCTACGAGCAGTACTTC. Its translation: CASSLPLSVGSYEQYF.